These T cell receptor beta chains were read from a single sample in a study of T cells after yellow fever vaccination. A single record per CDR3 protein comes from TCRdb applying MiXCR to the 5' RACE reads. The sample consists of approximately 550,000 distinct CDR3 sequences, under 25% of them appearing once. The sequences come from PBMCs, collected 15 days after the yellow fever booster vaccination. The receptors here all came from a man aged 25 to 40 who received the YFV17D yellow fever vaccine. Each CDR3 is given with its conserved first and last residue. Each record gives: V gene, J gene, clone size, CDR3 length, D gene, CDR3 protein, CDR3 DNA. A D gene is named only where the DNA matches it firmly. The size entry is marked missing in some rows and otherwise reads once, few, many or a size class.

V: TRBV5-4
J: TRBJ2-1
size: .
length: 17
D: TRBD2
CDR3: CASSGGLAGVAYNEQFF
DNA: TGTGCCAGCAGCGGGGGACTAGCGGGAGTTGCCTACAATGAGCAGTTCTTC

V: TRBV12-5
J: TRBJ1-2
size: few
length: 15
D: .
CDR3: CASASRRGEGYGYTF
DNA: TGTGCTAGTGCCTCCCGGCGGGGAGAGGGCTATGGCTACACCTTC

V: TRBV7-2
J: TRBJ2-3
size: many
length: 12
D: .
CDR3: CASSLQRDTQYF
DNA: TGTGCCAGCAGCTTACAGCGGGATACGCAGTATTTT

V: TRBV21-1
J: TRBJ2-1
size: few
length: 19
D: .
CDR3: CASSKVLETGLAVYNEQFF
DNA: TGTGCCAGCAGCAAAGTCCTAGAAACGGGACTAGCGGTCTACAATGAGCAGTTCTTC

V: TRBV12-3/TRBV12-4
J: TRBJ2-7
size: .
length: 11
D: .
CDR3: CASSLEVGLIF
DNA: TGTGCCAGCAGTTTAGAAGTCGGGCTGATCTTC

V: TRBV24-1
J: TRBJ2-5
size: few
length: 16
D: TRBD1
CDR3: CATSDRTGTLTETQYF
DNA: TGTGCCACCAGTGACCGGACAGGGACCCTGACCGAGACCCAGTACTTC

V: TRBV27
J: TRBJ2-7
size: few
length: 13
D: .
CDR3: CASSFWGAHEQYF
DNA: TGTGCCAGCAGTTTTTGGGGGGCCCACGAGCAGTACTTC

V: TRBV20-1
J: TRBJ2-3
size: few
length: 13
D: .
CDR3: CSVFGRGTDTQYF
DNA: TGCAGTGTATTCGGGAGAGGCACAGATACGCAGTATTTT

V: TRBV4-3
J: TRBJ2-5
size: .
length: 16
D: TRBD1
CDR3: CASSQYGTGVIETQYF
DNA: TGCGCCAGCAGCCAATACGGGACAGGGGTTATAGAGACCCAGTACTTC

V: TRBV7-9
J: TRBJ1-2
size: few
length: 16
D: TRBD1
CDR3: CASSTGTGNFFYGYTF
DNA: TGTGCCAGCAGCACCGGGACAGGGAATTTTTTTTATGGCTACACCTTC

V: TRBV2
J: TRBJ1-2
size: .
length: 13
D: .
CDR3: CASSKEKNYGYTF
DNA: TGTGCCAGCAGCAAGGAAAAAAACTATGGCTACACCTTC

V: TRBV7-2
J: TRBJ2-3
size: .
length: 16
D: TRBD2
CDR3: CASSLTSGRARDTQYF
DNA: TGTGCCAGCAGCTTAACTAGCGGGAGGGCAAGAGATACGCAGTATTTT

V: TRBV20-1
J: TRBJ2-5
size: few
length: 13
D: .
CDR3: CSAATRVSETQYF
DNA: TGCAGTGCCGCCACGAGGGTGTCGGAGACCCAGTACTTC

V: TRBV6-5
J: TRBJ2-7
size: .
length: 16
D: TRBD2
CDR3: CASSYSAGGPHGEQYF
DNA: TGTGCCAGCAGTTACTCGGCGGGAGGGCCTCACGGCGAGCAGTACTTC

V: TRBV6-5
J: TRBJ2-5
size: .
length: 14
D: TRBD1
CDR3: CASSLKTGGWTQYF
DNA: TGTGCCAGCAGTTTGAAGACAGGGGGATGGACCCAGTACTTC

V: TRBV7-9
J: TRBJ2-7
size: few
length: 13
D: .
CDR3: CASSGRGTYEQYF
DNA: TGTGCCAGCAGCGGCCGGGGGACCTACGAGCAGTACTTC

V: TRBV7-9
J: TRBJ2-7
size: .
length: 13
D: .
CDR3: CASSLSSAHEQYF
DNA: TGTGCCAGCAGCTTAAGCTCTGCGCACGAGCAGTACTTC

V: TRBV6-5
J: TRBJ2-2
size: few
length: 15
D: .
CDR3: CASSYTGSATGELFF
DNA: TGTGCCAGCAGTTATACAGGGTCCGCCACCGGGGAGCTGTTTTTT

V: TRBV5-1
J: TRBJ1-1
size: few
length: 14
D: .
CDR3: CASSRFGQDTEAFF
DNA: TGCGCCAGCAGCAGGTTTGGACAAGACACTGAAGCTTTCTTT

V: TRBV25-1
J: TRBJ1-4
size: few
length: 15
D: .
CDR3: CASSALGGANEKLFF
DNA: TGTGCCAGCAGTGCCCTCGGGGGGGCAAATGAAAAACTGTTTTTT

V: TRBV2
J: TRBJ1-4
size: few
length: 16
D: .
CDR3: CASSADSFRYNEKLFF
DNA: TGTGCCAGCAGTGCGGACAGCTTCCGATATAATGAAAAACTGTTTTTT

V: TRBV20-1
J: TRBJ2-1
size: few
length: 13
D: TRBD2
CDR3: CSARSGNYNEQFF
DNA: TGCAGTGCTAGAAGCGGGAATTACAATGAGCAGTTCTTC

V: TRBV6-1
J: TRBJ2-1
size: few
length: 14
D: TRBD2
CDR3: CASSSGRLPGEQFF
DNA: TGTGCCAGCTCTAGCGGGAGGCTCCCAGGCGAGCAGTTCTTC